This entry lists 21 T cell receptor beta chains sequenced from one sample in a study of human T cells and chemical hapten exposure. TCRdb re-called the RACE reads with MiXCR, one entry per CDR3 protein. The data contain about 360,000 distinct CDR3 sequences, roughly 4.8% of them singletons. Time point in this sample: patch test 1, 2 weeks after DPC sensitization. Treatment: therapeutic diphenylcyclopropenone sensitization with weekly scalp DPC. Sequencing was performed on whole blood, taken in connection with sensitization to the hapten diphenylcyclopropenone (DPC). The receptors were gathered from a woman between 45 and 65 years old with alopecia areata. Some clones in this sample may be carry-over from other donors' samples.

The table lists this clonotype with many counts. J is TRBJ1-1 and V is TRBV28; 8 nucleotides line up with TRBD1. The ends lost 5 bases at V and 1 base at J; junction bases unmatched: 6. The CDR3 consists of 15 residues. Per germline, CDR1 MDHEN and CDR2 SYDVKM. CDR3 protein: CASSPATGANTEAFF. DNA for the CDR3: TGTGCCAGCAGTCCTGCGACAGGGGCGAACACTGAAGCTTTCTTT. Based on the CDR3 plus reference TRBV28 and TRBJ1-1, the full variable domain is DVKVTQSSRYLVKRTGEKVFLECVQDMDHENMFWYRQDPGLGLRLIYFSYDVKMKEKGDIPEGYSVSREKKERFSLILESASTNQTSMYLCASSPATGANTEAFFGQGTRLTVV.

There are many counts of this clonotype. This chain uses TRBV2 with TRBJ1-2; D is unresolved. The ends were cut back, 3 bases at V and 8 bases at J, with 7 bases in the middle. CDR1 SNHLY and CDR2 FYNNEI come from the germline V gene. The CDR3 spans 11 residues. CDR3 nucleotides: TGTGCCAGCAGTGATTCCGGCGGCTACACCTTC. This codes for CASSDSGGYTF.

Regarding this clonotype: Given a much more abundant clone one base away, this may be a read error. The V gene is TRBV6-2 or TRBV6-3, the J gene TRBJ1-5, with 8 bases matching TRBD1. The CDR3 sequence is 15 residues long. Germline CDR1 and CDR2: MNHEY and SVGEGT. The ends lost 6 bases at V and 2 bases at J; junction bases unmatched: 6. The CDR3 here is CASRGSGGGNQPQHF. The CDR3 DNA reads TGTGCCAGCAGGGGATCAGGGGGCGGCAATCAGCCCCAGCATTTT.

This clonotype came up many times. The CDR3 spells CASSVTTPKGAEAFF. CDR3 nucleotides: TGTGCCAGCAGCGTAACCACCCCCAAGGGCGCTGAAGCTTTCTTT. This chain links TRBV9 with TRBJ1-1, with no clear D. V lost 1 base, J lost 6 bases, and 16 bases lay in between. CDR1 is SGDLS and CDR2 is YYNGEE in the germline V gene. This CDR3 is built from 15 residues.

This sequence joins TRBV6-1 and TRBJ2-1, with a tentative D call TRBD1 (8 bases). CDR1 MNHNS and CDR2 SASEGT come from the germline V gene. The V end lost 4 bases, the J end lost 5 bases, and 15 bases lay between the germline ends. This CDR3 has 15 residues. The CDR3 is CASSARQGRDNEQFF. The CDR3 nucleotides are TGTGCCAGCAGTGCCCGACAGGGGAGGGACAATGAGCAGTTCTTC.

The J gene is TRBJ1-6, the V gene TRBV5-5; no definite D call. Trimming cost V 3 bases and J 5 bases, with 9 bases left between them. The CDR3 consists of 14 residues. Germline assignment: CDR1 SGHKS and CDR2 YYEKEE (reference sequence). This CDR3 reads CASSSLGNNSPLHF. DNA of the CDR3: TGTGCCAGCAGCTCCCTGGGCAATAATTCACCCCTCCACTTT.

Many counts were recorded for this clonotype. The chain joins TRBV29-1 to TRBJ2-1; 11 bases map to TRBD1. J gave up 7 bases and V 7 bases, and 6 bases lay outside the gene matches. CDR1 SQVTM and CDR2 ANQGSEA come from the germline V gene. The CDR3 consists of 13 residues. The CDR3 DNA sequence: TGCAGCGCTCGGACAGGGGGCATGAATGAGCAGTTCTTC. This gives the protein CSARTGGMNEQFF.

This clonotype was detected only a few times. The V call is TRBV12-3 or TRBV12-4, the J call TRBJ2-5; 12 bases align to TRBD2. V shed 2 bases, J shed 4 bases, and the junction held 8 bases outside the gene matches. The CDR3 covers 17 residues. The CDR3 sequence is CASSLKLAGGPGETQYF. DNA for the CDR3: TGTGCCAGCAGTTTAAAGCTAGCGGGAGGGCCCGGAGAGACCCAGTACTTC.

This clonotype showed up many times. The rearrangement uses TRBV7-2 and TRBJ2-5, with D perhaps matching TRBD2 (5 bases). V was trimmed by 3 bases and J by 2 bases, leaving 7 bases between them. There are 13 residues in the CDR3. Germline V gene data show CDR1 as SGHTA and CDR2 as FQGNSA. The CDR3 is CASSFSEQETQYF. In nucleotides, the CDR3 is TGTGCCAGCAGCTTTAGCGAGCAAGAGACCCAGTACTTC.

This clonotype showed up just a few times. The chain uses TRBV5-1 and TRBJ2-5; TRBD1 or TRBD2 may be the D gene (5 bases each). V was shortened by 4 bases and J by 3 bases, with 13 bases between the two germline ends. From germline, CDR1 is SGHRS and CDR2 YFSETQ. The CDR3 contains 14 residues. CDR3 amino acids: CASSGGGVKETQYF. The CDR3 DNA follows: TGCGCCAGCAGCGGGGGTGGAGTTAAAGAGACCCAGTACTTC.

The chain employs TRBV20-1 and TRBJ1-2; TRBD1 matches at 8 bases. The CDR3 loop spans 15 amino acids. Germline V gene data show CDR1 as DFQATT and CDR2 as SNEGSKA (reference sequence). V was pared by 5 bases and J by 3 bases, with 11 bases of the junction left unmatched. As DNA, the CDR3 is TGCAGTGCTGCAAATGTAGGACAGGGAGACTATGGCTACACCTTC. It encodes CSAANVGQGDYGYTF.

There are many counts of this clonotype. The chain is built from TRBV10-3 and TRBJ1-2, with 8 bases identical to TRBD1. The CDR3 runs 13 residues. V lost 10 bases, J lost 7 bases, and 11 bases stayed unmatched. CDR1 ENHRY and CDR2 SYGVKD come from the germline V gene. CDR3 region: CATSGTGDGGYTF. The CDR3 bases are TGTGCCACTTCCGGGACAGGAGACGGTGGCTACACCTTC.

There are many counts of this clonotype. The rearrangement joins TRBV5-1 to TRBJ2-1; 8 bases align to TRBD2. Trimming took 3 bases from V and 2 from J; bases not matched to a gene: 4. CDR3 length equals 15 residues. The germline CDR1 and CDR2 sequences are SGHRS and YFSETQ. CDR3 sequence reads: CASSSGLGAYNEQFF. DNA of the CDR3: TGCGCCAGCAGCTCGGGACTAGGGGCCTACAATGAGCAGTTCTTC.

Ten or more counts support this clonotype. The rearrangement uses TRBV27 and TRBJ2-7; 8 bases agree with TRBD2. The CDR3 spans 16 residues. The V and J ends lost 6 bases and 0 bases, in that order; junction bases with no gene match: 10. Germline V gene lookup returns CDR1 MNHEY and CDR2 SMNVEV (reference sequence). In DNA form, the CDR3 reads TGTGCCAGCAGCCCGAAAGCGGGAGTGAGCTCCTACGAGCAGTACTTC. It codes for CASSPKAGVSSYEQYF.

This clonotype was detected many times. The V gene is TRBV10-3, the J gene TRBJ2-2; 8 positions match TRBD1. The V segment lost 8 bases and the J segment 6 bases; nucleotides outside the gene matches: 2. The germline gives CDR1 ENHRY, CDR2 SYGVKD. This CDR3 has 12 residues. The CDR3 DNA is TGTGCCATCCCAGGGGGCTCCGGGGAGCTGTTTTTT. Translation: CAIPGGSGELFF.

This clonotype showed up many times. The chain is built from TRBV5-1 and TRBJ2-2; 9 bases align to TRBD1. After removal of 4 bases from V and 7 bases from J, the junction contained 8 bases not matched to a gene. Looked up from germline, CDR1 is SGHRS and CDR2 is YFSETQ. The CDR3 sequence is 15 residues long. CDR3 residues: CASSVLQGADGELFF. The CDR3 region has the DNA TGCGCCAGCAGCGTATTACAGGGGGCAGACGGGGAGCTGTTTTTT.

This clonotype was found a few times. The chain uses TRBV3-1 and TRBJ1-6; no clear D. The CDR3 runs to 15 residues. V dropped 2 bases and J dropped 10 bases, with 15 bases sitting between them. Germline V CDR1 and CDR2: LGHDT, YNNKEL (reference sequence). The CDR3 bases are TGTGCCAGCAGCCAAAGCGGGGTCGCGGGATCACCCCTCCACTTT. It is translated as CASSQSGVAGSPLHF.

The chain carries TRBV9 and TRBJ2-7, with 10 bases matching TRBD1. CDR1 is SGDLS and CDR2 is YYNGEE in the germline V gene. The CDR3 totals 15 residues. After removal of 4 bases from V and 5 bases from J, the junction contained 9 bases not matched to a gene. The CDR3 region has the DNA TGTGCCAGCAGCCCGGGGACAGGGGACCCTCACGAGCAGTACTTC. Its translation is CASSPGTGDPHEQYF.

There are many counts of this clonotype. This chain joins TRBV9 and TRBJ2-3, with 9 bases matching TRBD2. This CDR3 is built from 14 residues. Germline CDR1 and CDR2: SGDLS and YYNGEE. Trimming removed 6 bases from V and 2 bases from J; junction bases left unmatched: 4. The CDR3 protein is CASNRGGATDTQYF. Here the CDR3 DNA reads TGTGCCAGCAATCGCGGGGGGGCCACAGATACGCAGTATTTT.

There are many counts of this clonotype. The gene calls are TRBV6-5 and TRBJ1-5; TRBD1 is a possible D gene (6 bases). CDR3 length: 12 residues. CDR1 MNHEY and CDR2 SVGAGI come from the germline V gene. V lost 8 bases and J lost 2, with 7 bases in between. The CDR3 nucleotides read TGTGCCAGCTCAGGGGGCAATCAGCCCCAGCATTTT. Protein product: CASSGGNQPQHF.

This rearrangement joins TRBV6-2 or TRBV6-3 to TRBJ2-1, with D tentatively TRBD1 or TRBD2 (5 bases each). Trimming took off 6 bases at V and 4 bases at J, with 19 bases between the two ends. The CDR3 length is 16 residues. Per the germline V gene, CDR1 is MNHEY and CDR2 is SVGEGT. The CDR3 DNA reads TGTGCCAGCAGCCTCACGGTCCCGGGGCCTTACAATGAGCAGTTCTTC. Its translation is CASSLTVPGPYNEQFF.